Listed here are 18 T cell receptor beta chains from one sample, sequenced in a study of CD8 T cells in Susac syndrome. Reverse transcription of roughly 0.5 to 1 ug RNA was performed with random hexamers. TCRdb re-called the immunoSEQ multiplex PCR reads with MiXCR, one entry per CDR3 protein. The sample shows about 120,000 distinct CDR3 sequences, roughly 92% of them seen only once. Material for sequencing was CD8+ T cells from PBMCs. The source is a human donor in good health.

The V and J genes are TRBV29-1 and TRBJ2-7, with D tentatively TRBD1 (6 bases). Trimming took off 0 bases at V and 1 base at J, with 16 bases between the two ends. The CDR3 sequence is 16 residues long. The germline gives CDR1 SQVTM, CDR2 ANQGSEA. CDR3 DNA sequence: TGCAGCGTTGAAGATGGGGACAATAGGAGATCCTACGAGCAGTACTTC. The encoded protein is CSVEDGDNRRSYEQYF.

V usage is TRBV20-1 and J usage is TRBJ1-2; D perhaps matches TRBD1 (6 bases). Germline CDR1 reads DFQATT; CDR2 reads SNEGSKA (reference sequence). The CDR3 extends over 14 amino acids. V lost 0 bases and J 5 bases, leaving 13 bases between the germline ends. The CDR3: CSARDQRTAYGYTF. Written as DNA, the CDR3 is TGCAGTGCTAGAGATCAAAGGACAGCTTATGGCTACACCTTC.

The V gene is TRBV6-2 or TRBV6-3, the J gene TRBJ1-5, with no clear D. This CDR3 has 14 amino acids. Germline CDR1 reads MNHEY; CDR2 reads SVGEGT. Trimming stripped 0 bases from V and 0 bases from J, with 3 bases between. CDR3: CASSYSNSNQPQHF. The CDR3 nucleotides read TGTGCCAGCAGTTACTCGAATAGCAATCAGCCCCAGCATTTT.

The chain has TRBV5-1 and TRBJ1-6, with TRBD1 matching over 7 bases. The CDR3 length is 17 residues. Germline CDR1 is SGHRS and CDR2 is YFSETQ. With V trimmed by 2 bases and J by 10 bases, 15 bases remained unmatched. The CDR3 spells CASSFLDRSTGGSPLHF. The CDR3 DNA follows: TGCGCCAGCAGCTTCTTGGACAGGTCAACGGGAGGATCACCCCTCCACTTT.

This chain links TRBV7-2 with TRBJ1-2; tentatively, D is TRBD1 (6 bases). V lost 0 bases to trimming and J lost 5 bases, with 13 bases between them. The CDR3 is 15 amino acids. Germline lookup yields CDR1 SGHTA and CDR2 FQGNSA. This chain's CDR3 is CASSLAGGGLYGYTF. Written as DNA, the CDR3 is TGTGCCAGCAGCTTAGCGGGCGGGGGCCTATATGGCTACACCTTC.

This clonotype has more than one count but fewer than ten. The rearrangement uses TRBV7-2 and TRBJ2-5; no reliable D call. The V end was cut by 4 bases, the J end by 4 bases, with 10 bases between. The CDR3 sequence is 13 residues long. The germline V gene encodes CDR1 SGHTA and CDR2 FQGNSA. The CDR3 loop reads CASSYGRVETQYF. CDR3 sequence (DNA): TGTGCCAGCAGCTACGGAAGAGTAGAGACCCAGTACTTC.

This rearrangement joins TRBV29-1 to TRBJ2-1; a weak D match, TRBD2 (7 bases). Trimming removed 7 bases at V and 4 bases at J, with 23 bases between. The CDR3 covers 16 residues. Germline V lookup: CDR1 SQVTM, CDR2 ANQGSEA. The CDR3 DNA is TGCAGCGCCGCAGGGGAAAGGGGGGGAGTATACAATGAGCAGTTCTTC. This codes for CSAAGERGGVYNEQFF.

The rearrangement joins TRBV9 to TRBJ2-2; 8 positions match TRBD1. The junction had 11 bases not matched to a gene; V was cut back by 3 bases and J by 4 bases. The CDR3 length is 17 residues. CDR1 is SGDLS and CDR2 is YYNGEE in the germline V gene. The CDR3 DNA sequence: TGTGCCAGCAGCGCGCATCCGGGACAGGTTGGCACCGGGGAGCTGTTTTTT. This sequence encodes CASSAHPGQVGTGELFF.

The chain carries TRBV5-1 and TRBJ2-7; the D gene is possibly TRBD1 (5 bases). The CDR3 runs to 13 residues. V was clipped by 4 bases and J by 2 bases, with 10 bases between them. Germline loops: CDR1 SGHRS, CDR2 YFSETQ. The CDR3 region has the DNA TGCGCCAGCAGCCGTGACAGAACCTACGAGCAGTACTTC. Translated, it gives CASSRDRTYEQYF. The full variable domain, rest sourced from reference TRBV5-1 and TRBJ2-7, is KAGVTQTPRYLIKTRGQQVTLSCSPISGHRSVSWYQQTPGQGLQFLFEYFSETQRNKGNFPGRFSGRQFSNSRSEMNVSTLELGDSALYLCASSRDRTYEQYFGPGTRLTVT.

As regards this clonotype: A read error may account for a junction end that differs from germline. DNA for the CDR3: TGTGCTAGCAGCTTAGACCGAACCTCGGGGGAGACCCAGTACTTC. Its protein product is CASSLDRTSGETQYF. This chain links TRBV7-7 with TRBJ2-5, with TRBD2 as a possible D gene (5 bases). Looked up from germline, CDR1 is SSHAT and CDR2 is FNYEAQ (reference sequence). The length of the CDR3 is 15 residues.

The genes are TRBV30 and TRBJ2-7; 8 nucleotides align to TRBD1. J was trimmed by 4 bases and V by 0 bases; bases with no gene match: 5. This CDR3 contains 14 residues. Looked up from germline, CDR1 is GTSNPN and CDR2 is SVGIG (reference sequence). CDR3: CAWSVGQGPYEQYF. CDR3 in DNA: TGTGCCTGGAGTGTAGGACAGGGACCTTACGAGCAGTACTTC.

The V call is TRBV20-1, the J call TRBJ1-1; TRBD1 matches at 9 bases. V lost 6 bases and J lost 5; bases outside the gene matches: 10. CDR3 size: 14 residues. Germline V gene lookup returns CDR1 DFQATT and CDR2 SNEGSKA (reference sequence). The CDR3 is CSASRTGAGTEAFF. The CDR3 DNA follows: TGCAGTGCCAGCCGGACAGGGGCGGGGACTGAAGCTTTCTTT.

This chain uses TRBV7-8 with TRBJ2-5; a weak D match, TRBD1 (5 bases). The germline V gene has CDR1 SGHVS and CDR2 FQNEAQ. The V end was cut by 5 bases, the J end by 5 bases, with 15 bases between. This CDR3 has 14 amino acids. CDR3 region: CASSPRQAGETQYF. CDR3 coding DNA: TGTGCCAGCAGCCCCCGCCAGGCAGGGGAGACCCAGTACTTC. Drawing the rest from reference TRBV7-8 and TRBJ2-5, the complete variable domain is GAGVSQSPRYKVAKRGQDVALRCDPISGHVSLFWYQQALGQGPEFLTYFQNEAQLDKSGLPSDRFFAERPEGSVSTLKIQRTQQEDSAVYLCASSPRQAGETQYFGPGTRLLVL.

This clonotype came up once. This chain joins TRBV20-1 and TRBJ2-1, with 7 bases matching TRBD2. After removal of 2 bases from V and 10 bases from J, the junction contained 11 bases not matched to a gene. Per the germline V gene, CDR1 is DFQATT and CDR2 is SNEGSKA (reference sequence). The CDR3 totals 14 residues. The CDR3 DNA reads TGCAGTGCTAGACTAGCGGAGCCTTTCGGAGAGCAGTTCTTC. Translated: CSARLAEPFGEQFF.

The chain employs TRBV7-2 and TRBJ2-3; no clear D gene. CDR1 is SGHTA, CDR2 FQGNSA, per germline. Trimming shortened V by 5 bases and J by 12 bases, and 9 bases separated the two germline ends. The CDR3 has 10 amino acids. Here the CDR3 reads CASSISIQYF. CDR3 nucleotide sequence: TGTGCCAGCAGCATATCGATTCAGTATTTT.

This clonotype was found once. CDR3 nucleotide sequence: TGCGCCAGCAGCCAAGCCTCCGGGCAGCCACCAACTAATGAAAAACTGTTTTTT. Translation: CASSQASGQPPTNEKLFF. V and J are TRBV4-1 and TRBJ1-4; D is unresolved. Trimming pared 1 base from V and 0 bases from J, leaving 15 bases between. CDR1 and CDR2 from the germline V gene are MGHRA and YSYEKL. The CDR3 runs to 18 residues.

The CDR3 DNA reads as TGTGCCAGCCAAAAGGTGCAGGGAGGGAACACTGAAGCTTTCTTT. This encodes CASQKVQGGNTEAFF. The chain employs TRBV19 and TRBJ1-1; D possibly corresponds to TRBD1 (5 bases). Germline V gene data show CDR1 as LNHDA and CDR2 as SQIVND (reference sequence). CDR3 size: 15 residues. V shed 9 bases and J shed 1 base, with 18 bases lying between them.

In its sample, this clonotype was seen once. V gene TRBV20-1 combines with J gene TRBJ1-3; D ambiguous. From germline, CDR1 is DFQATT and CDR2 SNEGSKA (reference sequence). CDR3 size: 13 residues. Between the trimmed V and J ends, which lost 3 bases and 0 bases, there was a span of 6 bases. This chain's CDR3 is CSASPASGNTIYF. As DNA, the CDR3 is TGCAGTGCTAGTCCAGCCTCTGGAAACACCATATATTTT.